A selection of T cell receptor beta chains follows, all from one sample in a study of beta chain features in type 1 diabetes. Data came from immunoSEQ multiplex PCR; TCRdb stores just in-frame clones and leaves some out. The sample comprises around 250,000 clones, 55% to 70% of which are singletons, and 0.053% rests with the top ten. Sequencing was done on a sample of naive CD4+ T cells from blood. These receptor sequences come from a man aged 25 to 40 in good health. CDR3s include the opening cysteine and the closing phenylalanine or tryptophan. Each record gives: J gene, V gene, clone size, D gene, CDR3 DNA, CDR3 protein. A D gene is named only where the DNA matches it firmly. Clone size is stated in some rows and not others, as once, few, many or a class when expanded.

j_call: TRBJ2-2
v_call: TRBV19
clone_size: NA
d_call: NA
cdr3_nt: TGTGCCAGTACCCAGTACCTTTGGAGGGACACCGGGGAGCTGTTTTTT
cdr3_aa: CASTQYLWRDTGELFF

j_call: TRBJ2-5
v_call: TRBV30
clone_size: once
d_call: NA
cdr3_nt: TGTGCCTGGAGTCCCCCGGGACCAGTGGGATGGGAGACCCAGTACTTC
cdr3_aa: CAWSPPGPVGWETQYF

j_call: TRBJ2-5
v_call: TRBV5-1
clone_size: once
d_call: NA
cdr3_nt: TGCGCCAGCAGCTTTTCGGTCCCCCTCCAAGAGACCCAGTACTTC
cdr3_aa: CASSFSVPLQETQYF

j_call: TRBJ1-5
v_call: TRBV29-1
clone_size: NA
d_call: TRBD1
cdr3_nt: TGCAGCGTTATAGGGACAGGGGGTCAGCCCCAGCATTTT
cdr3_aa: CSVIGTGGQPQHF

j_call: TRBJ1-2
v_call: TRBV7-2
clone_size: NA
d_call: NA
cdr3_nt: TGTGCCAGCAGCTTAGGGTTGGATTATGGCTACACCTTC
cdr3_aa: CASSLGLDYGYTF

j_call: TRBJ1-2
v_call: TRBV15
clone_size: few
d_call: NA
cdr3_nt: TGTGCCACCAGCAGAGATAACTATGGCTACACCTTC
cdr3_aa: CATSRDNYGYTF

j_call: TRBJ2-5
v_call: TRBV10-3
clone_size: NA
d_call: NA
cdr3_nt: TGTGCCATCAGTGAGCGAAGACTTGAGGAGACCCAGTACTTC
cdr3_aa: CAISERRLEETQYF

j_call: TRBJ2-7
v_call: TRBV29-1
clone_size: NA
d_call: NA
cdr3_nt: TGCAGCGTAGGACCCCGCCAGGGCCCCTACGAGCAGTACTTC
cdr3_aa: CSVGPRQGPYEQYF

j_call: TRBJ2-7
v_call: TRBV28
clone_size: NA
d_call: NA
cdr3_nt: TGTGCCAGCAGCCCCGGACAGAGCCGGGAGCAGTACTTC
cdr3_aa: CASSPGQSREQYF

j_call: TRBJ2-7
v_call: TRBV7-9
clone_size: NA
d_call: NA
cdr3_nt: TGTGCCAGCAGCTCGAACATGTGGCAGTACTTC
cdr3_aa: CASSSNMWQYF

j_call: TRBJ2-2
v_call: TRBV30
clone_size: NA
d_call: NA
cdr3_nt: TGTGCCTGTACGTTGGACAGGAACACCGGGGAGCTGTTTTTT
cdr3_aa: CACTLDRNTGELFF

j_call: TRBJ2-7
v_call: TRBV19
clone_size: NA
d_call: TRBD2
cdr3_nt: TGTGCCAGTAGTATCCCTTCTAGCGGGAGGATGGGTGAGCAGTACTTC
cdr3_aa: CASSIPSSGRMGEQYF

j_call: TRBJ1-2
v_call: TRBV10-3
clone_size: NA
d_call: NA
cdr3_nt: TGTGCCATCAGTGACGTCCTCTATGGCTACACCTTC
cdr3_aa: CAISDVLYGYTF

j_call: TRBJ2-5
v_call: TRBV9
clone_size: NA
d_call: TRBD2
cdr3_nt: TGTGCCAGCAGCGTAGGCCCTAGCGGGAGCCCTCAAGAGACCCAGTACTTC
cdr3_aa: CASSVGPSGSPQETQYF

j_call: TRBJ2-3
v_call: TRBV5-4
clone_size: NA
d_call: NA
cdr3_nt: TGTGCCAGCAGCAGGGAACAGGAAAGCACAGATACGCAGTATTTT
cdr3_aa: CASSREQESTDTQYF

j_call: TRBJ2-1
v_call: TRBV29-1
clone_size: once
d_call: TRBD1
cdr3_nt: TGCAGCGTTGAAGCCCTGGACAGGGGCGGGATGAATGAGCAGTTCTTC
cdr3_aa: CSVEALDRGGMNEQFF

j_call: TRBJ2-2
v_call: TRBV30
clone_size: NA
d_call: TRBD2
cdr3_nt: TGTGCCTGGAGTCAGGGACTAGGGCCCGGGGAGCTGTTTTTT
cdr3_aa: CAWSQGLGPGELFF

j_call: TRBJ1-4
v_call: TRBV29-1
clone_size: NA
d_call: NA
cdr3_nt: TGCAGCGCTAGAAATGAAAAACTGTTTTTT
cdr3_aa: CSARNEKLFF

j_call: TRBJ2-5
v_call: TRBV29-1
clone_size: few
d_call: NA
cdr3_nt: TGCAGCGTTGCACAGGGAGTTCAAGAGACCCAGTACTTC
cdr3_aa: CSVAQGVQETQYF

j_call: TRBJ2-7
v_call: TRBV30
clone_size: NA
d_call: NA
cdr3_nt: TGTGCCTGGAGTGTACAGGACTCTTCCTACGAGCAGTACTTC
cdr3_aa: CAWSVQDSSYEQYF

j_call: TRBJ2-1
v_call: TRBV4-2
clone_size: NA
d_call: TRBD2
cdr3_nt: TGTGCCAGCAGCCAGGGAGGGCCGGTCTACAATGAGCAGTTCTTC
cdr3_aa: CASSQGGPVYNEQFF

j_call: TRBJ1-1
v_call: TRBV30
clone_size: few
d_call: NA
cdr3_nt: TGTGCCTGGAGTGCCTACACTGAAGCTTTCTTT
cdr3_aa: CAWSAYTEAFF

j_call: TRBJ2-5
v_call: TRBV11-2
clone_size: few
d_call: NA
cdr3_nt: TGTGCCAGCACCCGGGGGCTCCAAGAGACCCAGTACTTC
cdr3_aa: CASTRGLQETQYF

j_call: TRBJ2-7
v_call: TRBV28
clone_size: NA
d_call: TRBD1
cdr3_nt: TGTGCCAGCAGCACCCTAACAGGGACAGGGGAACACGAGCAGTACTTC
cdr3_aa: CASSTLTGTGEHEQYF

j_call: TRBJ2-1
v_call: TRBV29-1
clone_size: NA
d_call: NA
cdr3_nt: TGCAGCGTACAGATGCGGGACATCCCAACACGGGAGCAGTTCTTC
cdr3_aa: CSVQMRDIPTREQFF

j_call: TRBJ2-1
v_call: TRBV30
clone_size: NA
d_call: TRBD2
cdr3_nt: TGTGCCTGGAGTAGGCTAGCGGGAGCCAATGAGCAGTTCTTC
cdr3_aa: CAWSRLAGANEQFF

j_call: TRBJ1-1
v_call: TRBV30
clone_size: NA
d_call: NA
cdr3_nt: TGTGCCTGGAGTTTGACAGTGAACACTGAAGCTTTCTTT
cdr3_aa: CAWSLTVNTEAFF

j_call: TRBJ1-2
v_call: TRBV2
clone_size: once
d_call: NA
cdr3_nt: TGTGCCAGCAACACCGGTGACTATGGCTACACCTTC
cdr3_aa: CASNTGDYGYTF

j_call: TRBJ2-5
v_call: TRBV30
clone_size: NA
d_call: NA
cdr3_nt: TGTGCCTCGAATAGGGAACAGCAAGAGACCCAGTACTTC
cdr3_aa: CASNREQQETQYF

j_call: TRBJ1-2
v_call: TRBV29-1
clone_size: NA
d_call: TRBD1
cdr3_nt: TGCAGCGTTGTAGGGGACAGGGAGAAAGGCTACACCTTC
cdr3_aa: CSVVGDREKGYTF

j_call: TRBJ2-3
v_call: TRBV29-1
clone_size: few
d_call: NA
cdr3_nt: TGCAGCGTTGGCCCAGATACGCAGTATTTT
cdr3_aa: CSVGPDTQYF

j_call: TRBJ2-5
v_call: TRBV25-1
clone_size: NA
d_call: TRBD2
cdr3_nt: TGTGCCAGCAGTGAATTAACTAGCGGTCAGGTGGAGACCCAGTACTTC
cdr3_aa: CASSELTSGQVETQYF

j_call: TRBJ2-1
v_call: TRBV7-2
clone_size: NA
d_call: NA
cdr3_nt: TGTGCCAGCAGCCCGGAACCCGGGGCCCGGCGGAATGAGCAGTTCTTC
cdr3_aa: CASSPEPGARRNEQFF

j_call: TRBJ1-1
v_call: TRBV29-1
clone_size: NA
d_call: NA
cdr3_nt: TGCAGCGGGGGAACCCTGAACACTGAAGCTTTCTTT
cdr3_aa: CSGGTLNTEAFF

j_call: TRBJ2-1
v_call: TRBV7-9
clone_size: NA
d_call: NA
cdr3_nt: TGTGCCAGCAGCCTAGGCCGGAGTGGTGAGCAGTTCTTC
cdr3_aa: CASSLGRSGEQFF

j_call: TRBJ1-2
v_call: TRBV7-2
clone_size: NA
d_call: NA
cdr3_nt: TGTGCCAGCAGCCCTGCTCACAGGTCCTATTATGGCTACACCTTC
cdr3_aa: CASSPAHRSYYGYTF

j_call: TRBJ1-5
v_call: TRBV18
clone_size: NA
d_call: NA
cdr3_nt: TGTGCCAGCTCACCAGGGAGTCAGCCCCAGCATTTT
cdr3_aa: CASSPGSQPQHF

j_call: TRBJ1-1
v_call: TRBV2
clone_size: NA
d_call: NA
cdr3_nt: TGTGCCAGCAGCTCAGACAGACGGGGAGCTTTCTTT
cdr3_aa: CASSSDRRGAFF

j_call: TRBJ1-2
v_call: TRBV9
clone_size: NA
d_call: NA
cdr3_nt: TGTGCCAGCAGCGTATACAGGGATGGCTACACCTTC
cdr3_aa: CASSVYRDGYTF

j_call: TRBJ2-3
v_call: TRBV28
clone_size: NA
d_call: NA
cdr3_nt: TGTGCCAGCAGTTTGGAGCGGCGCACAGATACGCAGTATTTT
cdr3_aa: CASSLERRTDTQYF

j_call: TRBJ2-7
v_call: TRBV29-1
clone_size: NA
d_call: TRBD1
cdr3_nt: TGCAGCGTTTTCGACAGGGAAGGTGGCCAGTACTTC
cdr3_aa: CSVFDREGGQYF

j_call: TRBJ2-3
v_call: TRBV29-1
clone_size: few
d_call: TRBD2
cdr3_nt: TGCAGCGTTGTCAGGACTAGCGGAAGGGATACGCAGTATTTT
cdr3_aa: CSVVRTSGRDTQYF

j_call: TRBJ2-1
v_call: TRBV29-1
clone_size: NA
d_call: NA
cdr3_nt: TGCAGCGTTGAAGGTACAGGGAGTTCCTACAATGAGCAGTTCTTC
cdr3_aa: CSVEGTGSSYNEQFF

j_call: TRBJ1-1
v_call: TRBV4-2
clone_size: NA
d_call: TRBD1
cdr3_nt: TGTGCCAGCAGCCAAGGGACAGGGAGTAGAACTGAAGCTTTCTTT
cdr3_aa: CASSQGTGSRTEAFF

j_call: TRBJ1-1
v_call: TRBV30
clone_size: NA
d_call: NA
cdr3_nt: TGTGCCTGGATCACAACCAAGGGGAGTAGGGGTACGGGGACTGAAGCTTTCTTT
cdr3_aa: CAWITTKGSRGTGTEAFF

j_call: TRBJ1-1
v_call: TRBV29-1
clone_size: NA
d_call: NA
cdr3_nt: TGCAGCGTTGGTCTACTCATGAACACTGAAGCTTTCTTT
cdr3_aa: CSVGLLMNTEAFF

j_call: TRBJ2-2
v_call: TRBV4-3
clone_size: NA
d_call: NA
cdr3_nt: TGCGCCAGCAGCCAAGATGCCAGTTCCAGGGAGCTGTTTTTT
cdr3_aa: CASSQDASSRELFF

j_call: TRBJ2-7
v_call: TRBV19
clone_size: NA
d_call: NA
cdr3_nt: TGTGCCAGTAGTATCCAGGCAGGGAGTTACGAGCAGTACTTC
cdr3_aa: CASSIQAGSYEQYF

j_call: TRBJ2-7
v_call: TRBV5-4
clone_size: NA
d_call: NA
cdr3_nt: TGTGCCAGCAGACGACTAGGAAGCGAGCAGTACTTC
cdr3_aa: CASRRLGSEQYF